This TCR beta chain is drawn from a study of response to subunit inactivated influenza vaccine. General observations from the study: Each seasonal influenza vaccination, the authors suggested, recruits few new T cells.

CDR1 is SGHDT and CDR2 is YYEEEE in the germline V gene. The CDR3 runs 16 residues. With 4 bases removed from V and 2 bases from J, the gap between germline ends came to 13 bases. TCRdb ran MiXCR on the RT-PCR reads and lists one entry per CDR3 protein. Of roughly 150,000 distinct CDR3 sequences in the sample, about 11% were seen once. In the case of this clonotype: What it binds is not known.

This clonotype was sampled from a man in his fifties who received an inactivated influenza vaccine. The sequencing here drew on non-naive T cells sorted from PBMCs, taken roughly 46 days after vaccination. J is TRBJ1-6 and V is TRBV5-6; TRBD1 is a possible D gene (5 bases). The CDR3 DNA follows: TGTGCCAGCAGCGCTACCAGGGTAGCCTATAATTCACCCCTCCACTTT. This encodes CASSATRVAYNSPLHF.